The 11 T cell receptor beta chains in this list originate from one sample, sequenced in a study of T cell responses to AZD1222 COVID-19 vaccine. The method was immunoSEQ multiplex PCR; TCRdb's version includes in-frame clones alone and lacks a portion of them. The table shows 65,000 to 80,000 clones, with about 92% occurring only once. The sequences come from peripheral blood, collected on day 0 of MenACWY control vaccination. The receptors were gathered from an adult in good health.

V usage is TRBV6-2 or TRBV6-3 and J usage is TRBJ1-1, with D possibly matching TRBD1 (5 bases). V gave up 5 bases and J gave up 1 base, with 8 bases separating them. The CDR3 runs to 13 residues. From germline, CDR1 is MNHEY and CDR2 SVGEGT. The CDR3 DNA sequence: TGTGCCAGCAGTCAAAGGGGGAACACTGAAGCTTTCTTT. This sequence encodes CASSQRGNTEAFF.

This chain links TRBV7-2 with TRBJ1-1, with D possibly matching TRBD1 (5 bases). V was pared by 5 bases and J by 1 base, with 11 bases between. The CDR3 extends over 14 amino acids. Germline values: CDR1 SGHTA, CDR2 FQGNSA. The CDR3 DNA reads TGTGCCAGCAGCCGGGGACGGGAGAACACTGAAGCTTTCTTT. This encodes CASSRGRENTEAFF.

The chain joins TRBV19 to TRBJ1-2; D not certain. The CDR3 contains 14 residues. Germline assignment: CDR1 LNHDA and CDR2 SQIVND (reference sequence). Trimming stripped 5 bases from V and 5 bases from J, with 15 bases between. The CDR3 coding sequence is TGTGCCAGTAGTCCAGCAGGCGGGCAATATGGCTACACCTTC. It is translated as CASSPAGGQYGYTF.

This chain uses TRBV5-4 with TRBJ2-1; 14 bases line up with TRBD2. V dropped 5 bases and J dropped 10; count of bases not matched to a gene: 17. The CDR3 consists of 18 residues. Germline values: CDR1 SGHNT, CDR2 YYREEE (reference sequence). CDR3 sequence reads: CASSLGGTGLAGGREQFF. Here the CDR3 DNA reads TGTGCCAGCAGTCTAGGAGGAACAGGACTAGCGGGGGGCCGGGAGCAGTTCTTC.

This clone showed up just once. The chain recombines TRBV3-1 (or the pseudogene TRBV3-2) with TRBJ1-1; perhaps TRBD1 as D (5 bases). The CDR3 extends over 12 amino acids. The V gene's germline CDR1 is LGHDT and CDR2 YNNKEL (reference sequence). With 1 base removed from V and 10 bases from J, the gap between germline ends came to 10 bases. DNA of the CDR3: TGTGCCAGCAGCCAAGCCGGACATAGAGCTTTCTTT. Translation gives CASSQAGHRAFF.

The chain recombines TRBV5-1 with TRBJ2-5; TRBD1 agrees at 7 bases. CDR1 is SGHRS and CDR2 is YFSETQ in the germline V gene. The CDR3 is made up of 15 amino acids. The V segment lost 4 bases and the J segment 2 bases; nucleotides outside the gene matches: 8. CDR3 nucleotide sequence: TGCGCCAGCAGCACTGGGGACAGCATACAAGAGACCCAGTACTTC. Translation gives CASSTGDSIQETQYF.

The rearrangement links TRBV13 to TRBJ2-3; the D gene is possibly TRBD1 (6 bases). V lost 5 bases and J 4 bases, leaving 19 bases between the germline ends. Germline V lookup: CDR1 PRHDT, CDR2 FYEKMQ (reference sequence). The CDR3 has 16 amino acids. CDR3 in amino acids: CASSRRWQGWSDTQYF. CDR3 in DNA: TGTGCCAGCAGCCGACGGTGGCAGGGGTGGTCAGATACGCAGTATTTT. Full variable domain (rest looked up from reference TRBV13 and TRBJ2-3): AAGVIQSPRHLIKEKRETATLKCYPIPRHDTVYWYQQGPGQDPQFLISFYEKMQSDKGSIPDRFSAQQFSDYHSELNMSSLELGDSALYFCASSRRWQGWSDTQYFGPGTRLTVL.

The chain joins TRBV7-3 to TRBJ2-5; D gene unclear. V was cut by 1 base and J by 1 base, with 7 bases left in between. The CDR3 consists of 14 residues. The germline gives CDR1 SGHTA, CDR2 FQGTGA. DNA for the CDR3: TGTGCCAGCAGCTTAATCCCGTCCCAAGAGACCCAGTACTTC. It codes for CASSLIPSQETQYF.

CDR3 nucleotides: TGTGCCAGTAGTATAGTTGTAGGGTCCAGGGGAGTGGGCAATGAGCAGTTCTTC. It is translated as CASSIVVGSRGVGNEQFF. The chain combines TRBV19 with TRBJ2-1; tentatively, D is TRBD1 (6 bases). CDR3 length: 18 residues. Per the germline V gene, CDR1 is LNHDA and CDR2 is SQIVND (reference sequence). Between the trimmed V and J ends, which lost 1 base and 6 bases, there was a span of 22 bases.

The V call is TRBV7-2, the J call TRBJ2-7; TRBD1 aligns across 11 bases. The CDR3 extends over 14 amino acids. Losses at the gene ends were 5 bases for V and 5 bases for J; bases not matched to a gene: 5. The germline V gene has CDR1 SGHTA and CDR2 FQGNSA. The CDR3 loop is CASSRGQGANEQYF. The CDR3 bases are TGTGCCAGCAGCCGCGGACAGGGGGCGAACGAGCAGTACTTC. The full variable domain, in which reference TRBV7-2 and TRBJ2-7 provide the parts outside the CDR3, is GAGVSQSPSNKVTEKGKDVELRCDPISGHTALYWYRQSLGQGLEFLIYFQGNSAPDKSGLPSDRFSAERTGGSVSTLTIQRTQQEDSAVYLCASSRGQGANEQYFGPGTRLTVT.

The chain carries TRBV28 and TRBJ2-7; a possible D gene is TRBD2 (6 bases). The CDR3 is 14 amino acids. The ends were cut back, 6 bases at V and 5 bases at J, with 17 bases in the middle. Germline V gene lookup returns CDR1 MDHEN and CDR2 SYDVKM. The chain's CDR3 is CASRQEGRKDEQYF. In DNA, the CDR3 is TGTGCCAGCAGGCAGGAGGGGCGAAAGGACGAGCAGTACTTC.